This passage covers 26 T cell receptor beta chains from one sample sequenced in a study of CXCR3-negative and CXCR3-positive naive CD8 T cells. Study findings and constraints: TRB CDR3 hydrophobicity was greater in CXCR3-positive naive cells than in CXCR3-negative naive cells.

UMI labels and 5' RACE were used to prepare the TRB cDNA libraries. TCRdb reanalyzed the 5' RACE reads and collapses them to one entry per CDR3 protein, without DNA. The sample totals about 150,000 distinct CDR3 sequences; its top ten clones hold 0.45% to 0.6%. These TCRs are of unknown antigen specificity. The sequencing input was naive CXCR3+ CD8+ T cells from blood. Subset meaning: CD45RO-CCR7+CD27+CD95- naive CD8+ T cells expressing CXCR3 (TNR3+). The source is a human donor in good health. Some clones in this sample may be carry-over from other donors' samples.

The chain combines TRBV24-1 with TRBJ2-2; checking the TCRdb D call of TRBD1 is not possible without DNA. The V gene's germline CDR1 is KGHDR and CDR2 SFDVKD. This CDR3 is built from 13 residues. The CDR3 protein is CATSPGLPGELFF.

This chain uses TRBV6-2 or TRBV6-3 with TRBJ2-7; TCRdb's D gene call, TRBD1, goes unchecked for lack of DNA. This CDR3 is built from 12 residues. Germline V lookup: CDR1 MNHEY, CDR2 SVGEGT. CDR3 region: CASRKGIYEQYF.

The chain employs TRBV5-4 and TRBJ2-1. CDR3 length equals 15 residues. In germline, CDR1 is SGHNT, CDR2 YYREEE (reference sequence). This CDR3 is CASSFRRLSYNEQFF.

The chain employs TRBV7-9 and TRBJ2-2. Germline V gene lookup returns CDR1 SEHNR and CDR2 FQNEAQ (reference sequence). The CDR3 covers 15 residues. The CDR3 loop reads CASSLAPRAGGELFF.

The chain couples TRBV6-2 or TRBV6-3 to TRBJ2-7; TCRdb gives TRBD2 as the D gene, but with no DNA this cannot be confirmed. This CDR3 has 15 amino acids. The V gene's germline CDR1 is MNHEY and CDR2 SVGEGT. The CDR3: CASSSGLAVSLEQYF.

CDR3 region: CASSLLGAAAEQYF. V and J are TRBV27 and TRBJ2-7. CDR1 and CDR2 from the germline V gene are MNHEY and SMNVEV (reference sequence). This CDR3 is 14 amino acids long.

The J gene is TRBJ2-7, the V gene TRBV5-1. The CDR3 contains 13 residues. Germline lookup yields CDR1 SGHRS and CDR2 YFSETQ. The CDR3 spells CASSSDNSYEQYF.

The V call is TRBV29-1, the J call TRBJ1-2. CDR1 SQVTM and CDR2 ANQGSEA come from the germline V gene. The CDR3 is 12 residues long. CDR3 protein: CSVVEQNGGYTF.

The rearrangement links TRBV24-1 to TRBJ2-2. The CDR3 runs 13 residues. Per the germline V gene, CDR1 is KGHDR and CDR2 is SFDVKD. CDR3 amino acids: CATSSSGTGELFF.

The gene calls are TRBV10-2 and TRBJ1-1. This CDR3 is built from 16 residues. Germline CDR1 and CDR2: WSHSY and SAAADI. The CDR3 loop is CASSESRSYMDTEAFF.

The chain recombines TRBV6-2 or TRBV6-3 with TRBJ2-7; there is no DNA to check the TCRdb D call of TRBD1. The germline V gene encodes CDR1 MNHEY and CDR2 SVGEGT. The length of the CDR3 is 13 residues. CDR3 loop: CASSFVQGHEQYF.

The V and J genes are TRBV3-1 and TRBJ2-7; TCRdb selects TRBD1, and the lack of DNA leaves this call unchecked. Germline CDR1 LGHDT, CDR2 YNNKEL (reference sequence). The CDR3 has 16 residues. The CDR3 here is CASSENYRGRMGEQYF.

The gene calls are TRBV7-9 and TRBJ2-1; the TCRdb call, TRBD1, lacks DNA for checking. CDR3 length equals 13 residues. In germline, CDR1 is SEHNR, CDR2 FQNEAQ (reference sequence). The CDR3 loop is CASTSRSGNEQFF.

The genes are TRBV4-1 and TRBJ2-7. Germline CDR1 is MGHRA and CDR2 is YSYEKL. This CDR3 contains 15 residues. The CDR3 here is CASSLRAGGSYEQYF.

The rearrangement joins TRBV12-3 or TRBV12-4 to TRBJ2-7; the TCRdb D gene call, TRBD2, has no DNA to confirm it. The CDR3 is made up of 16 amino acids. The CDR3 region is CASSLASGIFSYEQYF.

The chain employs TRBV19 and TRBJ2-6; with no DNA, the TCRdb D assignment of TRBD1 cannot be verified. This CDR3 is 17 amino acids long. The germline CDR1 and CDR2 sequences are LNHDA and SQIVND (reference sequence). Here the CDR3 reads CASTIFAGGTGANVLTF.

This chain connects TRBV29-1 to TRBJ2-1; there is no DNA to check the TCRdb D call of TRBD2. This CDR3 contains 16 residues. The germline V gene has CDR1 SQVTM and CDR2 ANQGSEA. The CDR3 sequence is CSVEDRAGGPYNEQFF.

The chain uses TRBV4-3 and TRBJ1-4; TCRdb names TRBD1, which stays unverified in the absence of DNA. This CDR3 has 15 residues. Germline V gives CDR1 LGHNA, CDR2 YSLEER. CDR3 sequence: CASSQVIRGDEKLFF.

This chain joins TRBV3-1 and TRBJ2-7. CDR1 and CDR2 (germline): LGHDT, YNNKEL (reference sequence). This CDR3 contains 12 residues. The CDR3: CASSPRLEEQYF.

The chain carries TRBV15 and TRBJ2-7; the TCRdb D gene call, TRBD1, has no DNA to confirm it. The CDR3 is 13 residues long. The germline gives CDR1 LNHNV, CDR2 YYDKDF (reference sequence). The chain's CDR3 is CATRGVGSYEQYF.

The V and J genes are TRBV4-1 and TRBJ2-5. The CDR3 totals 15 residues. Germline lookup yields CDR1 MGHRA and CDR2 YSYEKL. The CDR3 region is CASSQDMTWRETQYF.

The chain employs TRBV5-1 and TRBJ1-5. This CDR3 region has 13 residues. Germline values: CDR1 SGHRS, CDR2 YFSETQ. Here the CDR3 reads CASSFGSNQPQHF.

The V and J genes are TRBV2 and TRBJ2-3; TCRdb picks TRBD1, but there is no DNA to check that call. The CDR3 is made up of 14 amino acids. CDR1 and CDR2 from the germline V gene are SNHLY and FYNNEI. Here the CDR3 reads CARGQGIGSDTQYF.

The chain has TRBV19 and TRBJ2-7; absent DNA, TCRdb's TRBD2 call cannot be checked. Germline lookup yields CDR1 LNHDA and CDR2 SQIVND (reference sequence). The CDR3 sequence is 14 residues long. CDR3 sequence reads: CASMGLAGAGEQYF.

The chain combines TRBV29-1 with TRBJ2-7; TCRdb selects TRBD1, and the lack of DNA leaves this call unchecked. Germline CDR1 reads SQVTM; CDR2 reads ANQGSEA. This CDR3 has 14 residues. The CDR3 sequence is CSVEDGKSSYEQYF.

This chain joins TRBV7-7 and TRBJ2-5; the D call of TRBD1 rests on TCRdb alone, since no DNA is present to check it. CDR1 and CDR2 (germline): SSHAT, FNYEAQ (reference sequence). CDR3 length equals 14 residues. This CDR3 is CASSFDREIETQYF.